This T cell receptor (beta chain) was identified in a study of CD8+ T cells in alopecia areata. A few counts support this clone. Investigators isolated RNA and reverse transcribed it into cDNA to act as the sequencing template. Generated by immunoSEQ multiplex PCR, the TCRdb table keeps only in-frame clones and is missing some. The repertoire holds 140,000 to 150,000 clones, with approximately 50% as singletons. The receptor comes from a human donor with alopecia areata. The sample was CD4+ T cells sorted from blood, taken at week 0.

The CDR3 protein is CASSTTGGNTEAFF. As DNA, the CDR3 is TGCGCCAGCAGTACTACAGGGGGAAACACTGAAGCTTTCTTT. V is TRBV5-1 and J is TRBJ1-1, with TRBD1 matching 8 bases. The CDR3 has 14 amino acids. V lost 5 bases to trimming and J lost 2 bases; unmatched junction nucleotides: 5. CDR1 and CDR2 (germline): SGHRS, YFSETQ.